The 14 T cell receptor beta chains reported below all come from one sample, sequenced in a study of T cells in Graves' hyperthyroidism and ophthalmopathy. The TCR beta CDR3 regions underwent amplification using RNA transcripts as the source. The HTBI set primed first-round TCR CDR3 RT-PCR. TCRdb re-analysed the multiplex PCR reads in MiXCR, keeping a single row per CDR3 protein. Among hundreds of thousands of distinct CDR3 sequences, about 16% were seen once, and the ten largest hold 35% to 50%. The sequencing sample was made of blood. Every receptor here comes from a man in his forties with Graves' hyperthyroidism.

This clonotype was seen repeatedly, ten times or more. The V call is TRBV20-1, the J call TRBJ1-5; maybe TRBD1 (6 bases). The length of the CDR3 is 14 residues. V gave up 6 bases and J gave up 0 bases, with 12 bases separating them. From germline, CDR1 is DFQATT and CDR2 SNEGSKA (reference sequence). In DNA, the CDR3 is TGCAGTGCACTGGACAGATATAGCAATCAGCCCCAGCATTTT. Translating gives CSALDRYSNQPQHF.

On this clonotype itself: This may arise from a read error, as a much more abundant clone is one base away. V gene TRBV7-3 combines with J gene TRBJ2-3; D unresolved. The CDR3 totals 13 residues. CDR1 is SGHTA, CDR2 FQGTGA, per germline. CDR3 in amino acids: CTSSLGRGTVQYF. As DNA, the CDR3 is TGTACCAGCAGCTTAGGTCGAGGCACGGTGCAGTATTTT.

This clonotype was counted ten times or more. The CDR3 sequence is CAISEGGHTLNTEAFF. The CDR3 DNA reads as TGTGCCATCAGTGAGGGCGGCCATACCCTGAACACTGAAGCTTTCTTT. The chain links TRBV10-3 to TRBJ1-1, with D uncertain. CDR3 length: 16 residues. V was clipped by 2 bases and J by 0 bases, with 13 bases between them. The germline gives CDR1 ENHRY, CDR2 SYGVKD.

This clonotype was detected ten times or more. V is TRBV28 and J is TRBJ1-1; tentatively, D is TRBD1 (5 bases). CDR3 size: 15 residues. V dropped 2 bases and J dropped 9 bases, with 19 bases sitting between them. Per the germline V gene, CDR1 is MDHEN and CDR2 is SYDVKM. CDR3 DNA sequence: TGTGCCAGCAGTTTAGCGGGGGGTCTGCCCCGGAAAGCTTTCTTT. As protein: CASSLAGGLPRKAFF.

At least ten counts were recorded for this clonotype. This chain links TRBV20-1 with TRBJ2-7; D is possibly TRBD1 (6 bases). Germline values: CDR1 DFQATT, CDR2 SNEGSKA (reference sequence). The germline V and J ends were trimmed by 5 bases and 3 bases, with 14 bases remaining between them. This CDR3 has 13 amino acids. The CDR3 sequence: CSALAGQNYEQYF. The CDR3 nucleotides read TGCAGTGCTTTGGCAGGACAGAACTACGAGCAGTACTTC.

This clonotype appeared once. For the CDR3, the DNA is TGTGCCAGCAGCTTAGATCCCGGGGGCGGCGGCACTGAAGCTTTCTTT. This codes for CASSLDPGGGGTEAFF. This chain links TRBV11-2 with TRBJ1-1; D is possibly TRBD1 (6 bases). Trimming pared 0 bases from V and 4 bases from J, leaving 15 bases between. Germline CDR1 reads SGHAT; CDR2 reads FQNNGV. This CDR3 region has 16 residues.

There are many counts of this clonotype. V and J are TRBV7-8 and TRBJ1-2; maybe TRBD1 (6 bases). This CDR3 contains 13 residues. CDR1 is SGHVS and CDR2 is FQNEAQ in the germline V gene. Trimming took 2 bases from V and 7 from J, leaving 11 bases between them. CDR3 loop: CASSLRQDSGYTF. In nucleotides, the CDR3 is TGTGCCAGCAGCTTAAGACAGGACTCTGGCTACACCTTC.

This clonotype was seen more than once but under ten times. This chain links TRBV5-1 with TRBJ2-5; the match to TRBD2 covers 7 bases. Germline CDR1 SGHRS, CDR2 YFSETQ. The CDR3 extends over 14 amino acids. V was pared by 3 bases and J by 4 bases, with 6 bases of the junction left unmatched. The CDR3 DNA sequence: TGCGCCAGCAGCTCCCGGCCGGGGGGAGAGACCCAGTACTTC. This translates into CASSSRPGGETQYF.

The rearrangement links TRBV20-1 to TRBJ1-5, with D hard to call. Germline V gene data show CDR1 as DFQATT and CDR2 as SNEGSKA (reference sequence). The CDR3 covers 14 residues. Trimming stripped 7 bases from V and 1 base from J, with 14 bases between. The CDR3 region has the DNA TGCAGTGTACAACCCGGATCGAGCAATCAGCCCCAGCATTTT. This encodes CSVQPGSSNQPQHF.

This clonotype was seen many times. At one end the junction does not follow the germline gene, possibly because of a read error. The chain employs TRBV5-1 and TRBJ1-2, with D maybe TRBD1 (6 bases). CDR1 and CDR2 from the germline V gene are SGHRS and YFSETQ. CDR3 length equals 13 residues. CDR3 region: CASSLGQNYGYTF. The CDR3 DNA follows: TGTGCCAGCAGTCTAGGACAGAACTATGGCTACACCTTC.

This clonotype was detected ten times or more. CDR3 loop: CASSRLAEETQYF. The CDR3 nucleotides are TGTGCCAGCAGTCGACTAGCGGAAGAGACCCAGTACTTC. The rearrangement uses TRBV7-9 and TRBJ2-5, with TRBD2 matching 9 bases. Unmatched junction bases numbered 2, after V lost 6 bases and J lost 3 bases. The germline CDR1 and CDR2 sequences are SEHNR and FQNEAQ (reference sequence). This CDR3 contains 13 residues. Using reference TRBV7-9 and TRBJ2-5 for the parts outside the CDR3, the full variable domain is DTGVSQNPRHKITKRGQNVTFRCDPISEHNRLYWYRQTLGQGPEFLTYFQNEAQLEKSRLLSDRFSAERPKGSFSTLEIQRTEQGDSAMYLCASSRLAEETQYFGPGTRLLVL.

In its sample, this clonotype was seen many times. V and J are TRBV20-1 and TRBJ2-7; 8 nucleotides align to TRBD1. CDR3 length: 14 amino acids. The trim removed 4 bases at V and 0 bases at J, leaving 5 bases unmatched. From germline, CDR1 is DFQATT and CDR2 SNEGSKA (reference sequence). CDR3 DNA: TGCAGTGCTACAAGACAGGGGAGCTCCTACGAGCAGTACTTC. Residues: CSATRQGSSYEQYF.

The J gene is TRBJ1-1, the V gene TRBV19; the D gene is possibly TRBD1 (6 bases). Trimming took off 7 bases at V and 3 bases at J, with 15 bases between the two ends. The CDR3 is 14 residues long. Germline assignment: CDR1 LNHDA and CDR2 SQIVND (reference sequence). The CDR3 DNA reads as TGTGCCAGTAATAAACCCCGGGGGCACACTGAAGCTTTCTTT. Translating it yields CASNKPRGHTEAFF.

This clonotype was seen at least ten times. The V gene is TRBV28, the J gene TRBJ2-4; 7 positions match TRBD1. V lost 5 bases and J lost 0; bases outside the gene matches: 7. Germline values: CDR1 MDHEN, CDR2 SYDVKM. The CDR3 consists of 16 residues. The CDR3 region has the DNA TGTGCCAGCAGTCCGGGGACAGCTACAGCCAAAAACATTCAGTACTTC. Encoded protein: CASSPGTATAKNIQYF.